Reported below is one TCR beta chain. Reverse transcription of about 0.45 to 1 ug RNA was performed with random hexamers. One entry per CDR3 protein, called by TCRdb with MiXCR from the immunoSEQ multiplex PCR reads. Among 75,000 to 80,000 distinct CDR3 sequences listed, approximately 93% were seen once. The data stem from a study of CD8 T cells in Susac syndrome. J was trimmed by 0 bases and V by 4 bases; bases with no gene match: 3. Germline V lookup: CDR1 SGDLS, CDR2 YYNGEE. This CDR3 comprises 15 residues. TEMRA cells were FACS-enriched and CD8+ and CD4+ T cells negatively isolated. Specimen: CD8+ T cells from PBMCs. This chain uses TRBV9 with TRBJ2-1, with TRBD2 matching 8 bases. This sequence was found in a human donor with Susac syndrome. This CDR3 is CASSNGGGSYNEQFF. The CDR3 DNA sequence: TGTGCCAGCAGCAACGGGGGGGGCTCCTACAATGAGCAGTTCTTC.